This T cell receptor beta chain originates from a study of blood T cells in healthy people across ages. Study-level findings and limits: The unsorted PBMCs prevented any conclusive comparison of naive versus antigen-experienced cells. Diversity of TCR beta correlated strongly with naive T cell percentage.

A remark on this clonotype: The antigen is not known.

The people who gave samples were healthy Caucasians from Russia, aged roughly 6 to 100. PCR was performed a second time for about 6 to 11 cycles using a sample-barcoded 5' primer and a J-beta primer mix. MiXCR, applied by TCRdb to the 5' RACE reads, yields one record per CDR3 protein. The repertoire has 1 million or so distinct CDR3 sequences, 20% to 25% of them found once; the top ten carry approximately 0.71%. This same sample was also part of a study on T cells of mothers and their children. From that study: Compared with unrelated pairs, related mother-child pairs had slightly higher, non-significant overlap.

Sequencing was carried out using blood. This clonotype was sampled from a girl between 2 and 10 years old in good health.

In nucleotides, the CDR3 is TGTGCTAGTGGAAAATCCACTAACTATGGCTACACCTTC. Its translation is CASGKSTNYGYTF. The chain joins TRBV12-5 to TRBJ1-2; D unresolved. The V end was cut by 6 bases, the J end by 0 bases, with 8 bases between. The V gene's germline CDR1 is LGHNT and CDR2 FRNRAP. The CDR3 is made up of 13 amino acids.